This T cell receptor (beta chain) appears in the sequencing data of a study of response to subunit inactivated influenza vaccine. MiXCR, applied by TCRdb to the RT-PCR reads, yields one record per CDR3 protein. Of 650,000 to 800,000 distinct CDR3 sequences in the sample, 15% to 20% were seen once. Germline lookup yields CDR1 SQVTM and CDR2 ANQGSEA. Trimming left V 3 bases short and J 1 base short, with 17 bases between. This CDR3 comprises 16 residues. The clonotype comes from a man over 45 who received an inactivated influenza vaccine. This chain uses TRBV29-1 with TRBJ2-3, with D unresolved. The sample was PBMCs from blood, taken about 5 days after vaccination. The DNA for the CDR3 is TGCAGCGTTGATTTTTTAGAAACCAGCGGCACAGATACGCAGTATTTT. This encodes CSVDFLETSGTDTQYF.